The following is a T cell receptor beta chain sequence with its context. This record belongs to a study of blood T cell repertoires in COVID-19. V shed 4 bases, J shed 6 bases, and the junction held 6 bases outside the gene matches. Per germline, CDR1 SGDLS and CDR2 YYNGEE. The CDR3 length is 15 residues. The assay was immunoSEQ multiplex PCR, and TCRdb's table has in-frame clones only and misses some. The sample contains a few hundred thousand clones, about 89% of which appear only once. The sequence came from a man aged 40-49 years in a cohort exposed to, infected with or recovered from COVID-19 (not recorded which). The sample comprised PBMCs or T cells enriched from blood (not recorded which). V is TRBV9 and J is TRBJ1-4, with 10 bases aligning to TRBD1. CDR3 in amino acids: CASSSRQGADEKLFF. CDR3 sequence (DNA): TGTGCCAGCAGCTCGCGACAGGGGGCCGATGAAAAACTGTTTTTT. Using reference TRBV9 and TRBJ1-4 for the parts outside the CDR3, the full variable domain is DSGVTQTPKHLITATGQRVTLRCSPRSGDLSVYWYQQSLDQGLQFLIQYYNGEERAKGNILERFSAQQFPDLHSELNLSSLELGDSALYFCASSSRQGADEKLFFGSGTQLSVL.